Sequencing of this T cell receptor (beta chain) was carried out in a study of STAT3 mutations in large granular lymphocyte leukemia. The V gene's germline CDR1 is KGHSH and CDR2 LQKENI. With 2 bases removed from V and 1 base from J, the gap between germline ends came to 6 bases. The CDR3 has 13 residues. Repertoires were generated with immunoSEQ multiplex PCR, while TCRdb's copy carries only in-frame clones and drops some. The data contain about 39,000 clones, around 80% of them singletons. Study observations and caveats: In T-cell large granular lymphocyte leukemia, about half of patients showed multiple immunodominant subclonotypes.

In the case of this clone: Antigen specificity is unknown.

The chain links TRBV18 to TRBJ2-7; no clear D. Sequencing was done on a sample of PBMCs. The receptor was derived from a human donor with T large granular lymphocyte leukemia. Some clones in this sample may be carry-over from other donors' samples. The CDR3 region has the DNA TGTGCCAGCTCACCAACGAGTTCCTACGAGCAGTACTTC. This codes for CASSPTSSYEQYF.